The 30 T cell receptor beta chains listed next were all sequenced from one sample in a study of blood T cell repertoires in COVID-19. Profiled with immunoSEQ multiplex PCR; TCRdb holds only in-frame clones, not every one. The sample includes approximately 120,000 clones, over 75% of them seen just once. Material: peripheral blood. These receptors originate from a man younger than 40 with COVID-19, enrolled during active disease.

This clone appeared a few times. The chain employs TRBV28 and TRBJ1-1; no firm D call. Germline assignment: CDR1 MDHEN and CDR2 SYDVKM. The CDR3 is 13 residues long. V was shortened by 3 bases and J by 4 bases, with 9 bases between the two germline ends. CDR3 sequence (DNA): TGTGCCAGCAGTTTTAACTTCGTCACTGAAGCTTTCTTT. It translates to CASSFNFVTEAFF.

The sample holds one count of this clone. The chain uses TRBV4-1 and TRBJ1-1, with D hard to call. V lost 1 base and J 5 bases, leaving 11 bases between the germline ends. The CDR3 is 14 amino acids. Germline V lookup: CDR1 MGHRA, CDR2 YSYEKL. In nucleotides, the CDR3 is TGCGCCAGCAGCCAAGGCGTAGAGAGGACTGAAGCTTTCTTT. Its translation is CASSQGVERTEAFF.

J is TRBJ2-5 and V is TRBV27, with TRBD2 identical over 13 bases. J was trimmed by 7 bases and V by 5 bases; bases with no gene match: 10. Germline CDR1 is MNHEY and CDR2 is SMNVEV (reference sequence). This CDR3 has 16 residues. CDR3: CASSGGTSGDLGTQYF. CDR3 nucleotides: TGTGCCAGCAGTGGCGGGACTAGCGGGGACTTGGGGACCCAGTACTTC.

This clone was picked up one time. The chain joins TRBV28 to TRBJ1-6; D uncertain. Between the trimmed V and J ends, which lost 6 bases and 11 bases, there was a span of 11 bases. Germline V lookup: CDR1 MDHEN, CDR2 SYDVKM. The CDR3 has 12 residues. CDR3 amino acids: CASSLRIPPLHF. The DNA of the CDR3 is TGTGCCAGCAGCCTGAGGATCCCACCCCTCCACTTT.

The V and J genes are TRBV5-5 and TRBJ2-2; 8 bases agree with TRBD1. V was clipped by 0 bases and J by 3 bases; unmatched bases: 7. CDR3 size: 17 residues. Germline V gene data show CDR1 as SGHKS and CDR2 as YYEKEE (reference sequence). This CDR3 is CASSLGQGATYTGELFF. The CDR3 DNA reads TGTGCCAGCAGCTTGGGCCAGGGGGCAACGTACACCGGGGAGCTGTTTTTT.

This chain uses TRBV4-1 with TRBJ2-7; the match to TRBD1 covers 8 bases. Germline loops: CDR1 MGHRA, CDR2 YSYEKL. Germline trimming cut 3 bases from V and 3 bases from J; bases unmatched to any gene: 4. This CDR3 is built from 14 residues. The chain's CDR3 is CASSHPGQDYEQYF. The CDR3 DNA reads TGCGCCAGCAGCCACCCGGGACAGGACTACGAGCAGTACTTC.

This chain connects TRBV6-5 to TRBJ1-3; D is uncertain. CDR1 MNHEY and CDR2 SVGAGI come from the germline V gene. The V and J ends lost 2 bases and 7 bases respectively, with 9 bases between them. The length of the CDR3 is 13 residues. This CDR3 reads CASSYGDRNTIYF. As DNA, the CDR3 is TGTGCCAGCAGTTACGGAGATAGGAACACCATATATTTT.

The gene calls are TRBV19 and TRBJ1-1; TRBD1 is a possible D gene (5 bases). The V end was cut by 8 bases, the J end by 5 bases, with 24 bases between. CDR1 LNHDA and CDR2 SQIVND come from the germline V gene (reference sequence). CDR3 size: 16 residues. The CDR3 loop is CASGGGVAFPLTEAFF. The CDR3 nucleotides are TGTGCCAGTGGGGGGGGTGTGGCCTTCCCTCTAACTGAAGCTTTCTTT. Full variable domain (rest looked up from reference TRBV19 and TRBJ1-1): DGGITQSPKYLFRKEGQNVTLSCEQNLNHDAMYWYRQDPGQGLRLIYYSQIVNDFQKGDIAEGYSVSREKKESFPLTVTSAQKNPTAFYLCASGGGVAFPLTEAFFGQGTRLTVV.

A single count supports this clone. The CDR3 sequence: CASSPNSGSNYGYTF. The CDR3 bases are TGTGCCAGCAGTCCTAACAGCGGAAGCAACTATGGCTACACCTTC. This chain links TRBV27 with TRBJ1-2; no firm D call. Trimming removed 5 bases from V and 2 bases from J, with 15 bases in between. Germline lookup yields CDR1 MNHEY and CDR2 SMNVEV (reference sequence). CDR3 size: 15 residues.

The J gene is TRBJ1-2, the V gene TRBV7-8; TRBD1 might be the D (5 bases). Between the trimmed V and J ends, which lost 2 bases and 3 bases, there was a span of 7 bases. The germline V gene encodes CDR1 SGHVS and CDR2 FQNEAQ. The length of the CDR3 is 13 residues. The CDR3 nucleotides are TGTGCCAGCAGCTTACCGGGGGACTATGGCTACACCTTC. The encoded protein is CASSLPGDYGYTF.

V gene TRBV29-1 combines with J gene TRBJ2-7; D unresolved. The CDR3 loop spans 11 amino acids. The V gene lost 4 bases and the J gene lost 6 bases, with 10 bases spanning the gap. The germline gives CDR1 SQVTM, CDR2 ANQGSEA. The CDR3 DNA reads TGCAGCGTTGTAAGCGTGGGCGAGCAGTACTTC. Translated: CSVVSVGEQYF.

The chain's CDR3 is CASKPWLANYGYTF. The DNA of the CDR3 is TGTGCCAGCAAGCCTTGGTTGGCTAACTATGGCTACACCTTC. The chain couples TRBV7-8 to TRBJ1-2; D remains unclear. Trimming removed 7 bases from V and 0 bases from J, with 12 bases in between. Germline loops: CDR1 SGHVS, CDR2 FQNEAQ. The CDR3 consists of 14 residues.

This chain joins TRBV11-3 and TRBJ2-7; TRBD1 matches at 10 bases. The germline gives CDR1 SGHNT, CDR2 YENEEA. The CDR3 has 14 residues. Losses at the gene ends were 5 bases for V and 3 bases for J; bases not matched to a gene: 4. Here the CDR3 reads CASSPRTGGYEQYF. The CDR3 DNA reads TGTGCCAGCAGCCCGAGGACAGGGGGCTACGAGCAGTACTTC.

The chain has TRBV11-2 and TRBJ1-2; D is perhaps TRBD1 (5 bases). CDR1 is SGHAT and CDR2 is FQNNGV in the germline V gene. The CDR3 length is 15 residues. Between the trimmed V and J ends, which lost 8 bases and 0 bases, there was a span of 16 bases. The CDR3 nucleotides are TGTGCCAGCCGGACTCTCGGGACTCCTAACTATGGCTACACCTTC. Its translation: CASRTLGTPNYGYTF.

This clone was seen at least ten times. This chain uses TRBV2 with TRBJ1-5; no firm D call. The germline V gene has CDR1 SNHLY and CDR2 FYNNEI. Trimming pared 8 bases from V and 0 bases from J, leaving 11 bases between. The CDR3 extends over 14 amino acids. The CDR3 DNA sequence: TGTGCCAGCGAGGGAAGGGATAGCAATCAGCCCCAGCATTTT. The encoded protein is CASEGRDSNQPQHF.

A few counts support this clone. This chain connects TRBV7-2 to TRBJ2-7; tentative D call: TRBD2 (6 bases). Germline CDR1 and CDR2: SGHTA and FQGNSA. The V gene lost 4 bases and the J gene lost 0 bases, with 7 bases spanning the gap. CDR3 length equals 13 residues. DNA for the CDR3: TGTGCCAGCAGCTCCGGGAGCTCCTACGAGCAGTACTTC. It translates to CASSSGSSYEQYF.

This sequence joins TRBV9 and TRBJ1-3; D is uncertain. V gave up 4 bases and J gave up 0 bases, with 14 bases separating them. Per the germline V gene, CDR1 is SGDLS and CDR2 is YYNGEE. The length of the CDR3 is 16 residues. CDR3 bases: TGTGCCAGCAGCTTAGGCGGCCTTAGCTCTGGAAACACCATATATTTT. Amino acids: CASSLGGLSSGNTIYF.

The V call is TRBV5-1, the J call TRBJ1-2; D gene unclear. V gave up 6 bases and J gave up 2 bases, with 11 bases separating them. The germline gives CDR1 SGHRS, CDR2 YFSETQ. This CDR3 region has 13 residues. The DNA for the CDR3 is TGCGCCAGCACATCAACAGCAAACTATGGCTACACCTTC. It codes for CASTSTANYGYTF.

The chain couples TRBV30 to TRBJ2-7; TRBD1 aligns across 8 bases. Germline V gene data show CDR1 as GTSNPN and CDR2 as SVGIG (reference sequence). Trimming removed 8 bases from V and 4 bases from J; junction bases left unmatched: 13. The CDR3 contains 14 residues. The CDR3 nucleotides read TGTGCCGGACAACCCGGGACAGGAGTTTACGAGCAGTACTTC. It translates to CAGQPGTGVYEQYF.

This chain links TRBV19 with TRBJ2-7; the D gene is possibly TRBD1 (6 bases). Trimming pared 3 bases from V and 1 base from J, leaving 13 bases between. Germline-derived CDR1 and CDR2 are LNHDA and SQIVND (reference sequence). This CDR3 comprises 15 residues. CDR3 in DNA: TGTGCCAGTAGTATCCGTTGGGACAAATCCTACGAGCAGTACTTC. It is translated as CASSIRWDKSYEQYF.

The gene calls are TRBV6-6 and TRBJ2-3, with 10 bases identical to TRBD2. After removal of 9 bases from V and 4 bases from J, the junction contained 10 bases not matched to a gene. Germline lookup yields CDR1 MNHNY and CDR2 SVGAGI (reference sequence). This CDR3 region has 15 residues. The CDR3 DNA sequence: TGTGCCAGTGGGACCGGCAGCGGGGGGGCAGATACGCAGTATTTT. It codes for CASGTGSGGADTQYF.

The V and J genes are TRBV28 and TRBJ1-3, with D tentatively TRBD1 (5 bases). V gave up 1 base and J gave up 0 bases, with 7 bases separating them. The CDR3 has 15 residues. Per the germline V gene, CDR1 is MDHEN and CDR2 is SYDVKM. The CDR3 DNA is TGTGCCAGCAGTTTATCAGGGCTCTCTGGAAACACCATATATTTT. Amino acids: CASSLSGLSGNTIYF.

This rearrangement joins TRBV3-1 (or the pseudogene TRBV3-2) to TRBJ1-5; no definite D call. With 3 bases removed from V and 6 bases from J, the gap between germline ends came to 12 bases. Germline CDR1 reads LGHDT; CDR2 reads YNNKEL (reference sequence). The CDR3 is made up of 14 amino acids. The CDR3 here is CASSQGTASQPQHF. CDR3 sequence (DNA): TGTGCCAGCAGCCAGGGTACAGCCAGTCAGCCCCAGCATTTT.

The genes are TRBV2 and TRBJ2-3; D possibly corresponds to TRBD2 (5 bases). The CDR3 loop spans 13 amino acids. Germline assignment: CDR1 SNHLY and CDR2 FYNNEI. The ends were cut back, 10 bases at V and 4 bases at J, with 15 bases in the middle. The CDR3 is CATFLGLSDTQYF. The CDR3 nucleotides are TGTGCCACCTTCCTAGGACTGTCAGATACGCAGTATTTT.

V and J are TRBV28 and TRBJ1-1; D possibly corresponds to TRBD1 (6 bases). V was cut by 5 bases and J by 4 bases, with 11 bases left in between. Per the germline V gene, CDR1 is MDHEN and CDR2 is SYDVKM. The CDR3 totals 13 residues. Here the CDR3 DNA reads TGTGCCAGCAGTCTTAGAGGGGGCACTGAAGCTTTCTTT. Translation gives CASSLRGGTEAFF. Complete variable domain (other parts from reference TRBV28 and TRBJ1-1): DVKVTQSSRYLVKRTGEKVFLECVQDMDHENMFWYRQDPGLGLRLIYFSYDVKMKEKGDIPEGYSVSREKKERFSLILESASTNQTSMYLCASSLRGGTEAFFGQGTRLTVV.

The genes are TRBV5-1 and TRBJ1-1; the D is unclear. The germline V and J ends were trimmed by 0 bases and 1 base, with 7 bases remaining between them. The CDR3 has 14 amino acids. Germline lookup yields CDR1 SGHRS and CDR2 YFSETQ. This CDR3 is CASSLGSANTEAFF. The DNA for the CDR3 is TGCGCCAGCAGCTTGGGTAGCGCGAACACTGAAGCTTTCTTT.

This chain links TRBV7-2 with TRBJ1-6; TRBD1 agrees at 7 bases. The CDR3 is 15 amino acids. Trimming at V came to 5 bases and at J to 9 bases, leaving 10 bases not matched to a gene. Germline assignment: CDR1 SGHTA and CDR2 FQGNSA. CDR3 in amino acids: CASSPPQGMSSPLHF. In DNA form, the CDR3 reads TGTGCCAGCAGCCCCCCACAGGGGATGAGTTCACCCCTCCACTTT.

The chain combines TRBV4-1 with TRBJ1-2, with a weak D call TRBD1 (5 bases). There are 16 residues in the CDR3. CDR1 and CDR2 (germline): MGHRA, YSYEKL. The germline V and J ends were trimmed by 1 base and 1 base, with 13 bases remaining between them. CDR3 region: CASSQVGRQNNYGYTF. In DNA, the CDR3 is TGCGCCAGCAGCCAAGTCGGAAGACAGAATAACTATGGCTACACCTTC.

This clone was found once. The rearrangement joins TRBV24-1 to TRBJ1-4, with TRBD1 matching over 8 bases. The CDR3 runs 16 residues. V shed 2 bases, J shed 6 bases, and the junction held 7 bases outside the gene matches. Germline assignment: CDR1 KGHDR and CDR2 SFDVKD. CDR3 sequence: CATSDSSQGADEKLFF. The CDR3 bases are TGTGCCACCAGTGATTCTTCCCAGGGGGCAGATGAAAAACTGTTTTTT.

Concerning this clone itself: This same CDR3 is encoded by further DNA sequences in the sample. The J gene is TRBJ1-1, the V gene TRBV11-3; D is undetermined. CDR1 and CDR2 from the germline V gene are SGHNT and YENEEA. The CDR3 runs to 13 residues. Trimming removed 6 bases at V and 1 base at J, with 9 bases between. CDR3 nucleotides: TGTGCCAGCAGATCGGGAACGAACACTGAAGCTTTCTTT. Translating gives CASRSGTNTEAFF.